The rows below give T cell receptor beta chains drawn from one sample of a study of shared clonotypes between healthy human individuals. The protocol was immunoSEQ multiplex PCR, while the TCRdb copy is restricted to in-frame clones and leaves out a portion. Among 2 million to 2.5 million clones listed, approximately 93% were seen once. The sample comprised naive CD4+ T cells from PBMCs. All receptors come from a man between 18 and 35 years old in good health. Some clones in this sample may be carry-over from other donors' samples. Each CDR3 is given with its conserved first and last residue. A D gene is named only where the DNA matches it firmly. Rows give clone size only sometimes, using once, few, many, or a class for an expanded clone.

j_gene | abundance | len | d_gene | v_gene | CDR3nt | CDR3aa
TRBJ1-1 | . | 15 | TRBD1 | TRBV25-1 | TGTGCCAGCAGGGGACAGGGATGGGGGAACACTGAAGCTTTCTTT | CASRGQGWGNTEAFF
TRBJ2-1 | . | 15 | . | TRBV2 | TGTGCCAGCAGTGATTCCTGGGGCGCCTACAATGAGCAGTTCTTC | CASSDSWGAYNEQFF
TRBJ2-2 | . | 18 | . | TRBV13 | TGTGCCAGCAGCTTAGGGCAGAGGAGACTTGCGAACACCGGGGAGCTGTTTTTT | CASSLGQRRLANTGELFF
TRBJ2-3 | . | 15 | TRBD2 | TRBV2 | TGTGCCAGCATTGGACTAGCGGGAGGGTCAGATACGCAGTATTTT | CASIGLAGGSDTQYF
TRBJ2-1 | . | 14 | . | TRBV4-3 | TGCGCCAGCAGCCCGTTCACCTATGACAATGAGCAGTTCTTC | CASSPFTYDNEQFF
TRBJ2-7 | once | 15 | . | TRBV25-1 | TGTGCCAGCAGTGAAGCAGGTCAGGGGCCCTACGAGCAGTACTTC | CASSEAGQGPYEQYF
TRBJ1-2 | . | 15 | . | TRBV5-5 | TGTGCCAGCAGCTTGGCCGGGGGGTCGAACTATGGCTACACCTTC | CASSLAGGSNYGYTF
TRBJ2-2 | . | 15 | . | TRBV7-9 | TGTGCCAGCAGCTTAGTAGGGATCGGCACCGGGGAGCTGTTTTTT | CASSLVGIGTGELFF
TRBJ1-5 | . | 13 | . | TRBV30 | TGTGCCTGGAGTGTATCGGTGAATCAGCCCCAGCATTTT | CAWSVSVNQPQHF
TRBJ2-3 | once | 16 | TRBD1 | TRBV4-2 | TGTGCCAGCAGCCAAGCCGGACAGGGGGCCACAGATACGCAGTATTTT | CASSQAGQGATDTQYF
TRBJ2-1 | few | 13 | . | TRBV6-1 | TGTGCCAGCAACATAGACAGCTACAATGAGCAGTTCTTC | CASNIDSYNEQFF
TRBJ2-7 | . | 11 | TRBD2 | TRBV20-1 | TGCAGTGCTCCTCTAGCGGGAGTGCAGTACTTC | CSAPLAGVQYF
TRBJ2-7 | . | 15 | TRBD1 | TRBV5-1 | TGCGCCAGCAGCTTGGCGACAGGGGTTTGGTACGAGCAGTACTTC | CASSLATGVWYEQYF
TRBJ1-5 | . | 16 | . | TRBV19 | TGTGCCAGTAGTATCCAACCGGGACAAGTAAATCAGCCCCAGCATTTT | CASSIQPGQVNQPQHF
TRBJ2-7 | . | 17 | . | TRBV10-3 | TGTGCCATCAGTGAGTCGGTGTGGGGGAATCGCCCCTACGAGCAGTACTTC | CAISESVWGNRPYEQYF
TRBJ2-3 | . | 14 | TRBD2 | TRBV28 | TGTGCCAGCAGCCTACTAGCGGGAGGAGATACGCAGTATTTT | CASSLLAGGDTQYF
TRBJ1-1 | . | 14 | TRBD1 | TRBV27 | TGTGCCAGCCAATTCAGGGGGCGGGAAGGTGAAGCTTTCTTT | CASQFRGREGEAFF
TRBJ2-1 | . | 15 | . | TRBV30 | TGTGCCTGGAGAGCCGGACTACGCTCCTACAATGAGCAGTTCTTC | CAWRAGLRSYNEQFF
TRBJ1-6 | . | 13 | . | TRBV5-6 | TGTGCCAGCAGTTCAGGGATCTCCTCACCCCTCCACTTT | CASSSGISSPLHF
TRBJ2-1 | . | 15 | TRBD2 | TRBV6-1 | TGTGCCAGCAGCCCCGATTCGGGGGGAAACAGACGGGAGTTCTTC | CASSPDSGGNRREFF
TRBJ1-2 | once | 12 | . | TRBV5-1 | TGCGCCAGCAGCCGTCCTTCAGGGGACTACACCTTC | CASSRPSGDYTF
TRBJ1-2 | . | 14 | . | TRBV6-1 | TGTGCCAGCAGTGAGGGCGGGACTCAGTATGGCTACACCTTC | CASSEGGTQYGYTF
TRBJ1-4 | . | 12 | . | TRBV28 | TGTGCCGCCAGGGTACGTGCTGAAAAACTGTTTTTT | CAARVRAEKLFF